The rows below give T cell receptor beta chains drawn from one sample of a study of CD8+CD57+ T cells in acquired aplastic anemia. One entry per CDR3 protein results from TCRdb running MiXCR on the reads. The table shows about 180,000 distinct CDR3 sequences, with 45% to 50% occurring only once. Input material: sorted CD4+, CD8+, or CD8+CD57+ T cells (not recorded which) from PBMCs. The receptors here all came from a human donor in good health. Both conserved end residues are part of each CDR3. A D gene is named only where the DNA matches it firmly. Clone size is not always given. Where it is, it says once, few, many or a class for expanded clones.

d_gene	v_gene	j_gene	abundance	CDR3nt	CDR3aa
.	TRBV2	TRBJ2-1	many	TGTGCCAGCAGTGTGCGCAATGAGCAGTTCTTC	CASSVRNEQFF
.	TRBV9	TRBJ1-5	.	TGTGCCAGCGCCATAGGACAAAGCAATCAGCCCCAGCATTTT	CASAIGQSNQPQHF
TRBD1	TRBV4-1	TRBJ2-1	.	TGCGCCAGCAGCCAAGAAGGGACAGGGATATACAATGAGCAGTTCTTC	CASSQEGTGIYNEQFF
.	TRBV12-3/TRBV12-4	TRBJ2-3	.	TGTGCCAGCAGTCGCACAGGACTGCACGCAGATACGCAGTATTTT	CASSRTGLHADTQYF
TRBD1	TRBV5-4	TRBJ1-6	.	TGTGCCAGCAGCTTCGGGGACAGGGAGCCAGTTAATTCACCCCTCCACTTT	CASSFGDREPVNSPLHF
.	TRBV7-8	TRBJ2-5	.	TGTGCCAGCAGCACCAGACTAGGGGGAGAGACCCAGTACTTC	CASSTRLGGETQYF
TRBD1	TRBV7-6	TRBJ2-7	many	TGTGCCAGCAGCTGGACAGGGGGCTACGAGCAGTACTTC	CASSWTGGYEQYF
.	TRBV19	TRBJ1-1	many	TGTGCCAGTAGTGCCGGACAGACCTCGAACACTGAAGCTTTCTTT	CASSAGQTSNTEAFF
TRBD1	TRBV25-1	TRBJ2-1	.	TGTGCCAGCAGTGAATGGACAGGGGCAGCCTACAATGAGCAGTTCTTC	CASSEWTGAAYNEQFF
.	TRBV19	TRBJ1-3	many	TGTGCCAGTAGTAGCCGGGACGTGAGCTCTGGAAACACCATATATTTT	CASSSRDVSSGNTIYF
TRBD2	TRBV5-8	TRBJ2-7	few	TGTGCCAGCAGCTTGGGACTAGCGGGAGTCGGGGAGCAGTACTTC	CASSLGLAGVGEQYF
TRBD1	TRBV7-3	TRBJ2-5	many	TGTGCCAGCAGCCGGACAGGGGCAGAGACCCAGTACTTC	CASSRTGAETQYF
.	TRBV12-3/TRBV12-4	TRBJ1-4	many	TGTGCCAGCAGCCCAGGGGCAGCTAATGAAAAACTGTTTTTT	CASSPGAANEKLFF
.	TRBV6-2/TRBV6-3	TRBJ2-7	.	TGTGCCAGCACCAACCCCCCAGGGGGGACCTACGAGCAGTACTTC	CASTNPPGGTYEQYF
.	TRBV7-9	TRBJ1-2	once	TGTGCCAGCAGCCCTGCCAGGGACTATGGCTACACCTTC	CASSPARDYGYTF
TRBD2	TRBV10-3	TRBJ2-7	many	TGTGCCATCAGGGCCGAGGGAGCGGGAAAAAACGAGCAGTACTTC	CAIRAEGAGKNEQYF
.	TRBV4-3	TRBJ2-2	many	TGCGCCAGCAGCCAAGAAGTTGCCTTTAACACCGGGGAGCTGTTTTTT	CASSQEVAFNTGELFF
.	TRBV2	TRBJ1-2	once	TGTGCCAGCGGAGCCTTCCGCGGAGATGGCTACACCTTC	CASGAFRGDGYTF
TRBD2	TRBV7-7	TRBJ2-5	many	TGTGCTAGCAGCTTATTGCCGGCTAGCGGGAGGGCCAGGTTAGAGACCCAGTACTTC	CASSLLPASGRARLETQYF
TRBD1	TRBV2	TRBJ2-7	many	TGTGCCAGACGACAGGGGGCTCGTGGGAGTAGCGTCGACGAGCAGTACTTC	CARRQGARGSSVDEQYF
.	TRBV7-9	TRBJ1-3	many	TGTGCCAGCAGCTTATCACTGAGGGGCGTCGCTGGAAACACCATATATTTT	CASSLSLRGVAGNTIYF
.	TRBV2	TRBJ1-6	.	TGTGCCAGCAGTGAAGAACAGACCTATTCACCCCTCCACTTT	CASSEEQTYSPLHF
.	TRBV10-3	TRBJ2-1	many	TGTGCCATCAGGGAAGTGGGGGAGAGCCGCAATGAGCAGTTCTTC	CAIREVGESRNEQFF
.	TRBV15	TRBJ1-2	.	TGTGCCACCAGCAAAGCGGAAGGTCGCACGCGCTATGGCTACACCTTC	CATSKAEGRTRYGYTF
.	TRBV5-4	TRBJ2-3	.	TGTGCCAGCAGCTTGGATAGCACAGATACGCAGTGTTTT	CASSLDSTDTQCF
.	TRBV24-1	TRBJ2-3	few	TGTGCCACCAGTGGGGCTGGGGCAGATACGCAGTATTTT	CATSGAGADTQYF
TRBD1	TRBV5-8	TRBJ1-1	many	TGTGCCAGCAGGCACAGGGGGTTGAACACTGAAGCTTTCTTT	CASRHRGLNTEAFF
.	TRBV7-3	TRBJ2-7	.	TGTGCCAGCAGCTCCCTGCGGGGATACGAGCAGTACTTC	CASSSLRGYEQYF
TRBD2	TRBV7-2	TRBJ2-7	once	TGTGCCAGCAGCAAAACCGGGACTAGTACATCCGAGCAGTACTTC	CASSKTGTSTSEQYF
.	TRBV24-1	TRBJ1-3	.	TGTGCCACCAGTGCCCCTTGGGAATCTGGAAACACCATATATTTT	CATSAPWESGNTIYF
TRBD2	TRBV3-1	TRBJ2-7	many	TGTGCCAGCAGGCGGACTAGCGGTAACGAGCAGTACTTC	CASRRTSGNEQYF